The next 21 T cell receptor beta chains were all read from a single sample in a study of CD8+ T cells in alopecia areata. cDNA prepared by RNA extraction and subsequent reverse transcription served as the template for sequencing. Method: immunoSEQ multiplex PCR; TCRdb's copy keeps in-frame clones and lacks some. This repertoire holds 1,500 to 2,000 clones, and none appear only once. Source material: lesional skin. The origin of the receptors is a C3H/HeJ mouse with alopecia areata. The strain is characterized by the MHC haplotype H2-k.

This clone was picked up many times. Gene names denote mouse genes. The observed sequence ends 4 residues before the CDR3 terminus, with the missing tail filled in from the germline J gene. The chain recombines TRBV3 with TRBJ1-2, with D unresolved. Germline CDR1 reads SNHLY; CDR2 reads FYNGKV (reference sequence). V was pared by 8 bases and J by 1 base, with 11 bases between. This CDR3 comprises 13 residues. CDR3 DNA, as far as it was read: TGTGCCAGCGGTGATAACAAAAACTCC. Translation: CASGDNKNS. The entire CDR3 reads CASGDNKNSDYTF.

Turning to this clone: Mouse gene names and germline throughout. The CDR3 is cut off 4 residues early in the read; its end comes from the germline J gene. The chain joins TRBV12-2 to TRBJ2-1; TRBD1 might be the D (6 bases). V was clipped by 4 bases and J by 2 bases, with 14 bases between them. Germline loops: CDR1 SGHLS, CDR2 HYDKME. The CDR3 is 15 amino acids. The CDR3 DNA, read in part, is TGTGCCAGCTCCCGTCCCAGGGGAGACTATGCT. Translating gives CASSRPRGDYA. The whole CDR3 reads CASSRPRGDYAEQFF.

The table lists this clone with a few counts. A single base is all that separates this from a far larger clone, so a read error is likely. Mouse gene names and germline throughout. Read coverage stops 4 residues before the CDR3 terminus; the germline J gene supplies the remainder. Other DNA sequences in the same sample also yield this CDR3. V and J are TRBV13-2 and TRBJ2-1; 8 bases match TRBD2. V lost 5 bases, J lost 6 bases, and 7 bases stayed unmatched. Per germline, CDR1 NNHNN and CDR2 SYGAGS (reference sequence). CDR3 length equals 14 residues. This chain's CDR3 is CASGMGGMGAEQFF. CDR3 DNA, as far as it was read: TGTGCCAGCGGGATGGGGGGGATGGGTGCT.

This clone was picked up many times. Mouse gene names apply. The read terminates 4 residues before the CDR3 end, so the remaining end is supplied by the germline J gene. V gene TRBV31 combines with J gene TRBJ2-3, with a weak D call TRBD2 (6 bases). Per germline, CDR1 GKSSPN and CDR2 SITVG. This CDR3 is built from 14 residues. CDR3 DNA, as far as it was read: TGTGCCTGGAGTCTAGGTGCTGGGGTAGAA. Encoded protein: CAWSLGAGVE. In full, the CDR3 reads CAWSLGAGVETLYF.

This clone was recorded many times. Genes and germline are mouse. The CDR3 DNA, read in part, is TGTGCCAGCGGTGATTTCTGGGGGGCTTAT. This sequence encodes CASGDFWGAY. From start to end, the CDR3 is CASGDFWGAYEQYF. The chain uses TRBV13-2 and TRBJ2-7, with 8 bases matching TRBD2. Read data end 4 residues before the CDR3 end; the end is taken from the germline J gene. Per the germline V gene, CDR1 is NNHNN and CDR2 is SYGAGS (reference sequence). The CDR3 extends over 14 amino acids.

Worth noting for this clone: Gene names follow the mouse nomenclature. The CDR3 end is not reached by the read, which stops 4 residues before it; the germline J gene fills it in. The V and J genes are TRBV2 and TRBJ1-2; TRBD1 might be the D (5 bases). Germline V gene sequence: CDR1 LGHNA, CDR2 YSYQKL. The CDR3 length is 14 residues. Between the trimmed V and J ends, which lost 0 bases and 4 bases, there was a span of 9 bases. CDR3 protein: CASSQDRVGSDYTF. CDR3 DNA (partial): TGTGCCAGCAGCCAAGACAGGGTGGGCTCC.

This clone was seen ten or more times. Gene names are the mouse ones. The read ends 4 residues early relative to the CDR3; the germline J gene fills the gap. V is TRBV13-1 and J is TRBJ2-4; 9 bases are a match to TRBD1. Looked up from germline, CDR1 is NSHNY and CDR2 is SYGAGN. The CDR3 contains 18 residues. With 2 bases clipped from V and 0 bases from J, the junction kept 10 bases outside the gene matches. This chain's CDR3 is CASSDLRDRVTSQNTLYF. The CDR3 DNA, read in part, is TGTGCCAGCAGTGACCTCCGGGACAGGGTAACTAGTCAAAAC.

This clone was seen many times. Gene labels here are mouse ones. The sequenced fragment ends 4 residues before the CDR3 boundary, so the rest is inferred from the germline J gene. V and J are TRBV14 and TRBJ2-1; the match to TRBD2 covers 11 bases. Germline V CDR1 and CDR2: SGHDT, FRDEAV. Unmatched junction bases numbered 4, after V lost 5 bases and J lost 3 bases. The CDR3 runs to 15 residues. The covered CDR3 bases are TGTGCCAGCAGATCCGGACTGGGGGGCTATGCT. Its translation: CASRSGLGGYA. The CDR3 reads in full as CASRSGLGGYAEQFF.

The sample holds many counts of this clone. The gene names given are mouse names. The CDR3 protein is CASSEDWGVYEQYF. The part of the CDR3 DNA that was read is TGTGCCAGCAGTGAGGACTGGGGGGTCTAT. The chain is built from TRBV13-1 and TRBJ2-7, with 11 nucleotides matching TRBD2. The CDR3 end lies 4 residues beyond the end of the read and is filled in from the germline J gene. The J segment lost 3 bases and the V segment lost 2 bases, leaving 1 base of the junction unmatched. The length of the CDR3 is 14 residues. Looked up from germline, CDR1 is NSHNY and CDR2 is SYGAGN.

Notes on this clone: Gene labels here are mouse ones. The read terminates 4 residues before the CDR3 end, so the remaining end is supplied by the germline J gene. The chain has TRBV12-1 and TRBJ2-5; 14 bases line up with TRBD2. Germline V gene sequence: CDR1 SGHSN, CDR2 HYEKVE. This CDR3 contains 17 residues. Trimming cost V 4 bases and J 3 bases; bases outside gene matches: 8. The part of the CDR3 DNA that was read is TGTGCCAGCTCCCGTCCCGGGACTGGGGGGGCGCAAGAC. Encoded protein: CASSRPGTGGAQD. The CDR3 in full is CASSRPGTGGAQDTQYF.

This clone was recorded at least ten times. The gene symbols are mouse symbols. The CDR3 end falls 4 residues outside the read, so it is completed with the germline J gene. The chain employs TRBV31 and TRBJ2-1; D is possibly TRBD1 (6 bases). V was cut by 3 bases and J by 0 bases, with 12 bases left in between. Germline values: CDR1 GKSSPN, CDR2 SITVG. There are 15 residues in the CDR3. This CDR3 reads CAWSLGGYNYAEQFF. The DNA read from the CDR3 is TGTGCCTGGAGCTTAGGGGGTTATAACTATGCT.

This clone was detected only a few times. Gene labels here are mouse ones. With the read ending 4 residues before the CDR3 end, the germline J gene is used to fill in that end. This chain links TRBV13-1 with TRBJ2-5, with 8 positions matching TRBD1. CDR3 length: 13 residues. CDR1 is NSHNY, CDR2 SYGAGN, per germline. CDR3 sequence: CASSDAGGDTQYF. The sequenced part of the CDR3 DNA is TGTGCCAGCAGTGATGCAGGGGGCGAC.

There are a few counts of this clone. Gene names are the mouse ones. The read terminates 4 residues before the CDR3 end, so the remaining end is supplied by the germline J gene. The J gene is TRBJ2-5, the V gene TRBV14, with D possibly TRBD1 on 7 matching bases. This CDR3 is 14 amino acids long. Germline values: CDR1 SGHDT, CDR2 FRDEAV. CDR3 residues: CASSMGDREDTQYF. Incomplete CDR3 DNA: TGTGCCAGCAGTATGGGGGACAGAGAAGAC.

In its sample, this clone was seen many times. All gene names here are mouse names. Partial CDR3 DNA: TGTGCCAGCAGTAGGGACAGGGGCTATGCT. Encoded protein: CASSRDRGYA. The full CDR3 protein reads CASSRDRGYAEQFF. This chain joins TRBV19 and TRBJ2-1; 10 bases map to TRBD1. The read comes to an end 4 residues before the CDR3 does, leaving the germline J gene to fill in the end. The CDR3 has 14 residues. The junction had 0 bases not matched to a gene; V was cut back by 3 bases and J by 3 bases. In germline, CDR1 is FNHDT, CDR2 SITEND (reference sequence).

Many counts were recorded for this clone. Any gene name here is a mouse gene name. The read stops 4 residues short of the end of the CDR3; the missing end is completed from the germline J gene. This sequence joins TRBV13-2 and TRBJ2-3, with D unresolved. Germline V gene lookup returns CDR1 NNHNN and CDR2 SYGAGS (reference sequence). V was clipped by 6 bases and J by 0 bases, with 5 bases between them. This CDR3 has 12 amino acids. The CDR3 DNA, read in part, is TGTGCCAGCGCTCCTAGTGCAGAA. This gives the protein CASAPSAE. The full CDR3 reads CASAPSAETLYF.

This clone is judged large. Gene names and germline refer to mouse. The read is 4 residues too short to cover the CDR3 end, so that end is filled in from the germline J gene. The V gene is TRBV19, the J gene TRBJ1-1, with a possible D match to TRBD1 (6 bases). Trimming pared 5 bases from V and 4 bases from J, leaving 18 bases between. Germline CDR1 reads FNHDT; CDR2 reads SITEND (reference sequence). The CDR3 is 15 residues long. The CDR3 DNA, read in part, is TGTGCCAGCAGAAATCCCCGGGGGGCTGGCACA. This translates into CASRNPRGAGT. The whole CDR3 protein reads CASRNPRGAGTEVFF.

Many counts were recorded for this clone. Genes here carry mouse names. The read terminates 4 residues before the CDR3 end, so the remaining end is supplied by the germline J gene. The chain uses TRBV1 and TRBJ2-7, with 11 bases aligning to TRBD1. The CDR3 contains 14 residues. Germline V gives CDR1 NSQYPW, CDR2 LRSPGD (reference sequence). The CDR3: CTCSVPGQGDEQYF. The DNA read from the CDR3 is TGCACCTGCAGTGTCCCGGGACAGGGGGAT.

This clone was recorded at least ten times. The germline and genes are mouse ones. The read gets to within 4 residues of the CDR3 end, and the germline J gene fills in the rest. The chain employs TRBV13-3 and TRBJ2-7, with a possible D match to TRBD1 (5 bases). This CDR3 is 13 amino acids long. Germline V lookup: CDR1 NNHDY, CDR2 SYVADS. Trimming cost V 3 bases and J 0 bases, with 7 bases left between them. The sequenced part of the CDR3 DNA is TGTGCCAGCAGTGGACAGAGCTCCTAT. Protein sequence: CASSGQSSY. The CDR3 reads in full as CASSGQSSYEQYF.

This clone occurred many times. This is likely an artifact of a read error, given a far larger clone one base away. Germline and genes: mouse. The read gets to within 4 residues of the CDR3 end, and the germline J gene fills in the rest. The identical CDR3 is also encoded by other nucleotide sequences in the sample. This chain connects TRBV14 to TRBJ2-7; D not resolved. Germline V gene lookup returns CDR1 SGHDT and CDR2 FRDEAV. V shed 4 bases and J shed 3 bases, with 5 bases lying between them. The CDR3 covers 11 residues. The CDR3 loop reads CASSDNYEQYF. CDR3 DNA, as far as it was read: TGTGCCAGCAGTGACAACTAT.

The sample holds many counts of this clone. Gene names and germline refer to mouse. Read coverage stops 4 residues before the CDR3 terminus; the germline J gene supplies the remainder. This chain uses TRBV19 with TRBJ1-4; weak D call: TRBD1 (6 bases). The ends were cut back, 1 base at V and 3 bases at J, with 16 bases in the middle. Germline V gives CDR1 FNHDT, CDR2 SITEND (reference sequence). The CDR3 is 17 amino acids. The covered CDR3 bases are TGTGCCAGCAGTATATGGATGGGGCAGGGGCCCAACGAA. It specifies CASSIWMGQGPNE. The entire CDR3 sequence reads CASSIWMGQGPNERLFF.

This clone was seen a handful of times. The protein listed by TCRdb differs at residue 16 from the translated DNA, so the DNA translation is shown. Genes and germline come from the mouse. The read falls 3 residues short of the CDR3 end, and the missing part is taken from the germline J gene. V gene TRBV13-1 combines with J gene TRBJ1-3, with 7 bases identical to TRBD1. CDR1 is NSHNY and CDR2 is SYGAGN in the germline V gene. CDR3 length: 19 amino acids. The CDR3 DNA, read in part, is TGTCCCAGCAGTGATGGTCAAAGGGGGCGTAGGGATTCTGGAAATCCG. Its protein product is CPSSDGQRGRRDSGNP. The CDR3 as a whole reads CPSSDGQRGRRDSGNPLYF.